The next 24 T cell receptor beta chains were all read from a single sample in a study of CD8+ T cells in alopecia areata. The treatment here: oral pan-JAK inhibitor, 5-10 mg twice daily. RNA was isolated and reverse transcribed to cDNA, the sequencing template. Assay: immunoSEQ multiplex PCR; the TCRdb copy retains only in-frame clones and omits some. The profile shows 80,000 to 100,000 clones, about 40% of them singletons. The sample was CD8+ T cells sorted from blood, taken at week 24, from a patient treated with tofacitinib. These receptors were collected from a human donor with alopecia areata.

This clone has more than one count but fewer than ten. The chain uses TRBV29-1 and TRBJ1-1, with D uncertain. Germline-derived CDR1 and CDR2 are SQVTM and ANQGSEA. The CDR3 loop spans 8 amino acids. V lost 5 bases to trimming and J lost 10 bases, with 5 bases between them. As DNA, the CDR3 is TGCAGCGTTTTAGGAGCTTTCTTT. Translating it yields CSVLGAFF.

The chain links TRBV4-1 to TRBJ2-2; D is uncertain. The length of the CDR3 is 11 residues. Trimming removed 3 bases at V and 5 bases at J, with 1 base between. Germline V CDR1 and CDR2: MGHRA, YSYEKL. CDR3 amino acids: CASSQTGELFF. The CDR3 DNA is TGCGCCAGCAGCCAGACCGGGGAGCTGTTTTTT.

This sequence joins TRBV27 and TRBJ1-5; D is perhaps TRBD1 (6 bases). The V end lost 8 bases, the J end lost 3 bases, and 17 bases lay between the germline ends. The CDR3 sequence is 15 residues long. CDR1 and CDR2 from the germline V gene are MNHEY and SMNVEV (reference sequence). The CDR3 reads CASSLGGHPNQPQHF. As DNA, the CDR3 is TGTGCCAGCTCTTTAGGGGGACACCCCAATCAGCCCCAGCATTTT.

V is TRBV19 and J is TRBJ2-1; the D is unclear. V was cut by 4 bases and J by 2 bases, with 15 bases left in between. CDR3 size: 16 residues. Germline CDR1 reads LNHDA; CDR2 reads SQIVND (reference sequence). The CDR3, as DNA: TGTGCCAGTAGTAGGTACCAGGTTGGCGCCTACAATGAGCAGTTCTTC. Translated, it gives CASSRYQVGAYNEQFF.

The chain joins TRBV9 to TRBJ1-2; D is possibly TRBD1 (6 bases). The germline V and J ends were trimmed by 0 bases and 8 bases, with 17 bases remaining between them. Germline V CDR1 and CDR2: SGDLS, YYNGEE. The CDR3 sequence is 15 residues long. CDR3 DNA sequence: TGTGCCAGCAGCGTAGTCCCGGGGGCAGGCCAAGGCTACACCTTC. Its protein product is CASSVVPGAGQGYTF.

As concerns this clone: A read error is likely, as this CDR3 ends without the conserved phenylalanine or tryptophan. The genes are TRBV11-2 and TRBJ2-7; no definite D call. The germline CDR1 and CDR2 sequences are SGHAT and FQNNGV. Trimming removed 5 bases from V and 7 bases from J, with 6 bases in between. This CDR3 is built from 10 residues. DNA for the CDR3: TGTGCCAGCAGCGTGGGTGAGCAGTACCTC. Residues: CASSVGEQYL.

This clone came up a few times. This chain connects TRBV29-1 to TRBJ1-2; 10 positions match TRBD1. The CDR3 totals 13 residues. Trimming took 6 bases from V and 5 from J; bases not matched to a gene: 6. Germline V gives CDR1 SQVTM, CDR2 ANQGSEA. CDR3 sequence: CSVPGTGEYGYTF. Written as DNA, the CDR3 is TGCAGCGTCCCTGGGACAGGGGAATATGGCTACACCTTC.

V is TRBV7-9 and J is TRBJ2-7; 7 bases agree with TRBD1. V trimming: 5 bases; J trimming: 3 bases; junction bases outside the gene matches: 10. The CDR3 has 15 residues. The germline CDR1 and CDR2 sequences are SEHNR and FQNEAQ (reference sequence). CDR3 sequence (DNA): TGTGCCAGCAGCCAAGAGGACAGGTTGGTCTACGAGCAGTACTTC. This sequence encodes CASSQEDRLVYEQYF.

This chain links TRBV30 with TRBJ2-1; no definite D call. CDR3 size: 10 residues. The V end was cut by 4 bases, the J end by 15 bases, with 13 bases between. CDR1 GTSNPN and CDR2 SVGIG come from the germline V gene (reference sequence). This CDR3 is CAWTIKDLFF. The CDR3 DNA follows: TGTGCCTGGACTATCAAGGATCTGTTCTTC.

The CDR3 DNA follows: TGTGCCAGCAGTCTGGACGGGTACGAGCAGTTCTTC. The encoded protein is CASSLDGYEQFF. The rearrangement links TRBV27 to TRBJ2-1, with D uncertain. The V end was cut by 5 bases, the J end by 10 bases, with 12 bases between. CDR3 length equals 12 residues. Per the germline V gene, CDR1 is MNHEY and CDR2 is SMNVEV (reference sequence).

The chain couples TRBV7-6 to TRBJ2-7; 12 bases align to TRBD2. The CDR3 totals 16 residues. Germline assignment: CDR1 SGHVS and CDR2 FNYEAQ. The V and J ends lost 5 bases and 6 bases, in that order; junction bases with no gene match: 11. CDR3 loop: CASSPTSGGLAGEQYF. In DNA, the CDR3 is TGTGCCAGCAGCCCCACTAGCGGGGGGCTTGCGGGCGAGCAGTACTTC.

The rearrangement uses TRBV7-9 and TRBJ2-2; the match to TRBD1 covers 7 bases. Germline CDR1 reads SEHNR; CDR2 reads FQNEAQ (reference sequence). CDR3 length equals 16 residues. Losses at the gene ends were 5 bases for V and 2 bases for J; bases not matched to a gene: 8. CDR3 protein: CASSPPRGGNTGELFF. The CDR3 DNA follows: TGTGCCAGCAGCCCCCCACGAGGGGGCAACACCGGGGAGCTGTTTTTT.

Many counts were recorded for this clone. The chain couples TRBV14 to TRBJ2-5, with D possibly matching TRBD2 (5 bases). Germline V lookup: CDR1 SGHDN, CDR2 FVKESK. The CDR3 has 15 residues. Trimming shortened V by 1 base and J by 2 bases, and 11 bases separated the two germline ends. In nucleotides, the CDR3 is TGTGCCAGCAGCCAAGCCGGGAACTCTCAAGAGACCCAGTACTTC. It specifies CASSQAGNSQETQYF. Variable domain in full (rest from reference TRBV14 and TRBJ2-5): EAGVTQFPSHSVIEKGQTVTLRCDPISGHDNLYWYRRVMGKEIKFLLHFVKESKQDESGMPNNRFLAERTGGTYSTLKVQPAELEDSGVYFCASSQAGNSQETQYFGPGTRLLVL.

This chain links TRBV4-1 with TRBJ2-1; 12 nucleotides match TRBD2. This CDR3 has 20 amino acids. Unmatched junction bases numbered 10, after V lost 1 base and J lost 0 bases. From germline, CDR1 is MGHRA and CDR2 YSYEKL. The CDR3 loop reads CASSQGASGRGVSSYNEQFF. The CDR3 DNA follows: TGCGCCAGCAGCCAAGGCGCTAGCGGGAGGGGTGTCAGCTCCTACAATGAGCAGTTCTTC.

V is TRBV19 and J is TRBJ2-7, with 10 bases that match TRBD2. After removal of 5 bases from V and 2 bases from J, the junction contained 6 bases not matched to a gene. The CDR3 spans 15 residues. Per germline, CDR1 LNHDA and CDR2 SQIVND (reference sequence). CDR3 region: CASSPRTSGAYEQYF. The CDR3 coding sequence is TGTGCCAGTAGTCCCAGGACTAGCGGCGCCTACGAGCAGTACTTC.

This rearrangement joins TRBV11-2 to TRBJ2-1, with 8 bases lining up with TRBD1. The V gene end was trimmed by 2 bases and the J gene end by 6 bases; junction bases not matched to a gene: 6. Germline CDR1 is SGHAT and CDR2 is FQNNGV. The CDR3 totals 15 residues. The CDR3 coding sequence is TGTGCCAGCAGCTTACCCGGACAGGGTGGCAATGAGCAGTTCTTC. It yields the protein CASSLPGQGGNEQFF. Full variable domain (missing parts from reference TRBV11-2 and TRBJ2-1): EAGVAQSPRYKIIEKRQSVAFWCNPISGHATLYWYQQILGQGPKLLIQFQNNGVVDDSQLPKDRFSAERLKGVDSTLKIQPAKLEDSAVYLCASSLPGQGGNEQFFGPGTRLTVL.

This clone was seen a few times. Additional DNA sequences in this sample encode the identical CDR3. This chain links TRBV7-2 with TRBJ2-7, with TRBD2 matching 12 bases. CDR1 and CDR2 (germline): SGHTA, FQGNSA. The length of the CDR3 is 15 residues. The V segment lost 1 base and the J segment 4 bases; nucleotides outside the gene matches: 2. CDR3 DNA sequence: TGTGCCAGCAGCTTAGGGCTAGCGGGAGGGTACGAGCAGTACTTC. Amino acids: CASSLGLAGGYEQYF.

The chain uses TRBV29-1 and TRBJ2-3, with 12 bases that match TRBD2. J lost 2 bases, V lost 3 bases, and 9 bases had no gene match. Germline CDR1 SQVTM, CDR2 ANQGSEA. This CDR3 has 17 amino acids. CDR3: CSVETPGLAGFTDTQYF. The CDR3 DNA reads TGCAGCGTTGAGACTCCCGGACTAGCGGGGTTCACAGATACGCAGTATTTT.

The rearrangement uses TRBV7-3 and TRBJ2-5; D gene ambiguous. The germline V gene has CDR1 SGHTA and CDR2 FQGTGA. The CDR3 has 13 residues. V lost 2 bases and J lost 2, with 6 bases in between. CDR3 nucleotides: TGTGCCAGCAGCTTAGGTCTACAAGAGACCCAGTACTTC. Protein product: CASSLGLQETQYF.

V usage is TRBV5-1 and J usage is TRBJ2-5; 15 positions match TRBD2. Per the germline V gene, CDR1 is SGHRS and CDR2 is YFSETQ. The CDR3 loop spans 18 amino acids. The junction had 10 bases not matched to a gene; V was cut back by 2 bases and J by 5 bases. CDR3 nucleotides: TGCGCCAGCAGCTTTAGGACTAGCGGGAGGGCCGGTGGTGAGACCCAGTACTTC. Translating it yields CASSFRTSGRAGGETQYF.

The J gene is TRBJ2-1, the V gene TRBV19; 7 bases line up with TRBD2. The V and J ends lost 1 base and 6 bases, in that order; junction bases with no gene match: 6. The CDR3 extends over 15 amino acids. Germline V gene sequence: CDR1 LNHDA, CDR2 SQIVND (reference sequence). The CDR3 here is CASSIGAGSGNEQFF. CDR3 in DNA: TGTGCCAGTAGTATAGGAGCGGGATCTGGCAATGAGCAGTTCTTC.

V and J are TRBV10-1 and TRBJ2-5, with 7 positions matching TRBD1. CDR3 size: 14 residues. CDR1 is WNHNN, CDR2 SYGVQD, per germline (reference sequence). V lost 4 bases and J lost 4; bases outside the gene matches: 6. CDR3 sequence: CASSGMGQRETQYF. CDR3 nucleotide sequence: TGCGCCAGCAGTGGGATGGGACAGAGAGAGACCCAGTACTTC.

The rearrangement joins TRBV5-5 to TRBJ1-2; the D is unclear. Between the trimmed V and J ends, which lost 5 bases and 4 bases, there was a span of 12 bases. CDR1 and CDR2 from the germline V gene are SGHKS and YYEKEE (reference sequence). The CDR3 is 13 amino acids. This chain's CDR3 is CASSYSASYGYTF. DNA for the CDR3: TGTGCCAGCAGTTACTCAGCGAGCTATGGCTACACCTTC.

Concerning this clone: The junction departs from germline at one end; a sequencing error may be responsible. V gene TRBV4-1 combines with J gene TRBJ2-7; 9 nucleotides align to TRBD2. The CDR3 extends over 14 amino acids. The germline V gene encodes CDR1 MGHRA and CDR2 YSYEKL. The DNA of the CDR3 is TGTGCCAGCAGCTTATCTAGCGGGAACTACGAGCAGTACTTC. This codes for CASSLSSGNYEQYF.